This T cell receptor beta chain is from a study of blood T cell repertoires in COVID-19 (dated by TCRdb to about 2020). For the study in its entirety: Collaborator samples came from the United States, Italy and Spain and covered acute and convalescent phases of COVID-19. The prospective study material was composed of cDNA or gDNA derived from T cells, B-cell-depleted T cells, or PBMCs. The dataset comprised deeply sampled blood TCRbeta repertoires from subjects exposed to, actively infected with, or recovered from COVID-19. The repertoires were released in a freely available public database meant as a resource for research on the immune response to SARS-CoV-2. Samples were obtained from the ongoing ImmuneRACE study (first 160 participants) and from about 1,300 subjects provided by 6 global collaborators. A de-identified subject ID, COVID-19 status, age in years and sex were almost always included in the sample metadata. HLA class I and class II types, where available, came from metadata supplied by the sample provider rather than from assay-based typing. General findings and caveats noted by the study authors: How much clinical and demographic metadata was included differed by source and by participant, and the metadata was provided uncurated.

Including cysteine and phenylalanine, the CDR3 has 16 amino acids. Only the CDR3 DNA stays, 48 bases, in frame from base 1. Ends trimmed: V by 5 bases, J by 1 base; bases unmatched to a gene: 10. From the germline V gene, CDR1 is SGHTA and CDR2 is FQGNSA. As concerns this clone: There is no known antigen for this receptor. Nothing much larger sits one base from this clone, and base qualities are not available.

One collaborating source in Seattle enrolled patients during active infection and followed them longitudinally through the course of disease. The collaborating institutions used their own protocols to collect whole blood in K2EDTA tubes. For TCRbeta analysis, collaborators shipped samples in one of three forms: frozen whole blood, isolated PBMCs, or DNA extracted from either of those sample types. TCRbeta CDR3 regions were amplified from genomic DNA by means of the immunoSEQ Assay, a bias-controlled multiplex PCR. On the study's bioinformatics: Nucleated cell counts per sample were estimated from amplification of reference gene primers within the assay. To quantify the absolute abundance of each unique TCRbeta CDR3 rearrangement, sequence reads were collapsed and filtered. For each sample, productive Simpson clonality was calculated as the square root of Simpson's diversity index over productive rearrangements. In TCRdb, the immuneACCESS table is reduced to in-frame sequences with V and J assigned. These tables do not hold every clone; where another copy was compared, an unresolved V gene accounts for under half, and the others remain unexplained. V and J calls and clone size come straight from that table; D and trimming were deduced from the DNA. Across this sample there are about 180,000 clones, with about 81% seen only once. The ten largest clones represent approximately 12% of the sample.

Recombination joined TRBV7-2 with TRBJ1-2, and TRBD1 matches 7 of the central bases. Sequencing used peripheral blood. The TCR originated in a woman of 80 years or more with COVID-19, enrolled during active disease. The DNA reads TGTGCCAGCAGCCCTCTGAGGACAGGTTTTAACTATGGCTACACCTTC. Its coded protein is CASSPLRTGFNYGYTF.